The rows below give T cell receptor beta chains drawn from one sample of a study of OX40 agonist ivuxolimab in advanced cancers. The repertoire was sequenced with immunoSEQ multiplex PCR; TCRdb's copy has only in-frame clones and lacks some. The sample lists around 140,000 clones, 85% to 95% seen once, with about 0.93% in the top ten. The sample here was CD4+ or CD8+ T cells sorted from blood, taken in a trial of the OX40 agonist ivuxolimab. The receptors here all came from an adult with an advanced solid tumor such as melanoma, head and neck, liver or kidney cancer. The CDR3 runs from the conserved cysteine through the conserved F or W. The D gene is left open where the match is weak. The size entry is marked missing in some rows and otherwise reads once, few, many or a size class.

v_gene	d_gene	abundance	j_gene	CDR3nt	CDR3aa
TRBV5-6	.	.	TRBJ2-7	TGTGCCAGCAGCCGAAGGGGTTCCTACGAGCAGTACTTC	CASSRRGSYEQYF
TRBV2	.	.	TRBJ2-3	TGTGCCAGCAGTGAAAGAGGTAGCCCAGATACGCAGTATTTT	CASSERGSPDTQYF
TRBV28	TRBD2	once	TRBJ2-1	TGTGCCAGCAGTCCGGGACTAATGTACAATGAGCAGTTCTTC	CASSPGLMYNEQFF
TRBV5-4	TRBD1	.	TRBJ2-5	TGTGCCAGCAGCTTAACGACAGGGGGCGGAGAGACCCAGTACTTC	CASSLTTGGGETQYF
TRBV6-5	TRBD1	.	TRBJ1-2	TGTGCCAGCAGTTACGGACAGGGGTTCGGGGATGGCTACACCTTC	CASSYGQGFGDGYTF
TRBV5-1	.	few	TRBJ2-7	TGCGCCAGCAGCTTAAGGGGGGGCTACGAGCAGTACTTC	CASSLRGGYEQYF
TRBV5-3	TRBD1	few	TRBJ1-1	TGTGCCACTCCGGACAGGGACGCTTTCTTT	CATPDRDAFF
TRBV4-1	TRBD1	.	TRBJ1-2	TGCGCCAGCAGCCAGGGGAGAATCGGACAGGCAAACTATGGCTACACCTTC	CASSQGRIGQANYGYTF
TRBV7-3	.	.	TRBJ1-2	TGTGCCAGCAGCCCCGGACAGACCAACTATGGCTACACCTTC	CASSPGQTNYGYTF
TRBV2	TRBD1	.	TRBJ1-5	TGTGCCAGCAGTGAGGACAGGCCCTCCAATCAGCCCCAGCATTTT	CASSEDRPSNQPQHF
TRBV21-1	.	.	TRBJ1-2	TGTGCCAGCAGCAATTATTGCGATGGCTACACCTTC	CASSNYCDGYTF
TRBV7-2	TRBD1	.	TRBJ1-3	TGTGCCAGCAGCTTAGGAGGCCAGGGGGCGAGGGGAAACACCATATATTTT	CASSLGGQGARGNTIYF
TRBV7-2	TRBD2	.	TRBJ2-1	TGTGCCAGCAGCATAAGGACTAGCGGGGGGGATGAGCAGTTCTTC	CASSIRTSGGDEQFF
TRBV5-6	.	.	TRBJ1-1	TGTGCCAGCCGGCCCCCAAGTGGTAGAAAAGCTTTCTTT	CASRPPSGRKAFF
TRBV4-3	.	.	TRBJ2-4	TGCGCCAGCAGCCAAGAAGTGCTAAACATTCAGTACTTC	CASSQEVLNIQYF
TRBV27	.	.	TRBJ2-1	TGTGCCAGCAGTTTGGGGTCCTACAATGAGCAGTTCTTC	CASSLGSYNEQFF
TRBV5-1	TRBD1	.	TRBJ2-6	TGCGCCAGCAGCACCCCCGGGACAGGGGGAAGTGGGGCCAACGTCCTGACTTTC	CASSTPGTGGSGANVLTF
TRBV10-2	TRBD1	.	TRBJ2-1	TGCGCCAGCAGGGATACAGGGGCCTCCTACAATGAGCAGTTCTTC	CASRDTGASYNEQFF
TRBV5-1	.	.	TRBJ2-7	TGCGCCAGCAGCATAACGGACAGCTCCTACGAGCAGTACTTC	CASSITDSSYEQYF
TRBV6-1	.	once	TRBJ2-3	TGTGCCAGCAGCCCCTTTTTGACAGATACGCAGTATTTT	CASSPFLTDTQYF
TRBV27	.	.	TRBJ1-2	TGTGCCAGCAGTTTAAAGGGCCTTTACTATGGCTACACCTTC	CASSLKGLYYGYTF
TRBV7-2	TRBD1	few	TRBJ1-6	TGTGCCAGCAGCCCTCGACAGGGCCCCTCACCCCTCCACTTT	CASSPRQGPSPLHF
TRBV5-4	.	once	TRBJ2-5	TGTGCCAGCAGCTTGGATACAGGGTTGGGAGAGACCCAGTACTTC	CASSLDTGLGETQYF
TRBV9	TRBD2	.	TRBJ2-7	TGTGCCAGCAGCGTAGGGCCAGCGGGAGCCTACGAGCAGTACTTC	CASSVGPAGAYEQYF
TRBV28	.	few	TRBJ1-2	TGTGCCAGCAGGCCCCCGTTGGGACGCTACACCTTC	CASRPPLGRYTF
TRBV7-8	.	.	TRBJ1-2	TGTGCCAGCAGCTTAGGAGGACAAGATTATGGCTACACCTTC	CASSLGGQDYGYTF
TRBV6-1	.	once	TRBJ1-2	TGTGCCAGCAGTGAAAGTTTTACGGGGGGCTACACCTTC	CASSESFTGGYTF
TRBV5-1	TRBD1	.	TRBJ2-7	TGCGCCAGCAGCTTAAGCATGGACAGGGCACCATCCGAGCAGTACTTC	CASSLSMDRAPSEQYF
TRBV6-5	TRBD2	.	TRBJ2-1	TGTGCCAGCAGTTACAGCTTTACGGGAGGCATTAATGAGCAGTTCTTC	CASSYSFTGGINEQFF
TRBV6-6	.	.	TRBJ2-1	TGTGCCAGCAGTGAGCGGAGCTCCTACAATGAGCAGTTCTTC	CASSERSSYNEQFF
TRBV15	.	.	TRBJ2-7	TGTGCCACCAGCAGAGAAAGAAGGTACGAGCAGTACTTC	CATSRERRYEQYF
TRBV30	TRBD1	.	TRBJ2-3	TGTGCCTGGAGTGTAGGGGGCAGGTCGGAATACACAGATACGCAGTATTTT	CAWSVGGRSEYTDTQYF
TRBV5-4	.	.	TRBJ1-1	TGCGCCAGCAGCCAAGTGGGGACTGAAGCTTTCTTT	CASSQVGTEAFF
TRBV10-3	.	once	TRBJ1-2	TGTGCCATCAGTTGGAAAGGCAAGGGGTCTGGAGGCGGCTACACCTTC	CAISWKGKGSGGGYTF
TRBV7-9	.	.	TRBJ2-2	TGTGCCAGCCCCCACCGGATCACCGGGGAGCTGTTTTTT	CASPHRITGELFF
TRBV6-1	.	.	TRBJ2-1	TGTGCCAGCAGTGAGGGCGCCAGCTCCTACAATGAGCAGTTCTTC	CASSEGASSYNEQFF
TRBV5-4	TRBD1	.	TRBJ1-1	TGTGCCATCCTCCCCTCGAGGACAGGGAACACTGAAGCTTTCTTT	CAILPSRTGNTEAFF
TRBV5-4	.	.	TRBJ2-5	TGTGCCAGCAGCTCGAGGGTTGGCAGGGCAGGAGAGACCCAGTACTTC	CASSSRVGRAGETQYF
TRBV4-2	.	.	TRBJ2-7	TGTGCCAGCAGCCAAGTCGGTTTAGGGGGAGATGGGGAGCAGTACTTC	CASSQVGLGGDGEQYF
TRBV15	.	.	TRBJ1-5	TGTGCCACCAGCAGGTCGTTGGGAACAATCGGCAATCAGCCCCAGCATTTT	CATSRSLGTIGNQPQHF
TRBV5-4	TRBD1	.	TRBJ1-2	TGTGCCAGCAGCACCAGGGACAGTTCACGGATGCGTGGCTACACCTTC	CASSTRDSSRMRGYTF
TRBV5-1	.	.	TRBJ2-6	TGCGCCAGCAGCCCGATGGACTCCCTCTCTGGGGCCAACGTCCTGACTTTC	CASSPMDSLSGANVLTF
TRBV5-1	.	.	TRBJ2-3	TGCGCCAGCAGCTTGGGGGGTGTGCGGGATACGCAGTATTTT	CASSLGGVRDTQYF
TRBV28	.	.	TRBJ1-5	TGTGCCAGCAGTTTGGTTATTCATGAGGGAAAGTATAGCAATCAGCCCCAGCATTTT	CASSLVIHEGKYSNQPQHF
TRBV2	TRBD1	few	TRBJ1-5	TGTGCCAGCAGCCCCGGACAGGCCTCTCAGCCCCAGCATTTT	CASSPGQASQPQHF
TRBV6-1	.	.	TRBJ2-7	TGTGCCAGCAGTGAAGGCGACATCTACGAGCAGTACTTC	CASSEGDIYEQYF
TRBV18	.	.	TRBJ1-5	TGTGCCAGCTCACCAAATATGTTAGAGGGGCACGGGCCCCAGCATTTT	CASSPNMLEGHGPQHF
TRBV2	TRBD2	once	TRBJ2-1	TGTGCCAGCAGCGGACGGCGGGGGACGTACAATGAGCAGTTCTTC	CASSGRRGTYNEQFF
TRBV4-3	.	.	TRBJ2-5	TGCGCCAGCAGCCAAGATCCTGACTACAGAGAGACCCAGTACTTC	CASSQDPDYRETQYF
TRBV6-5	TRBD1	.	TRBJ2-7	TGTGCCAGCAGTTACTCGAAGGGGGCCTCCTACGTGCAGTACTTC	CASSYSKGASYVQYF
TRBV9	.	.	TRBJ2-6	TGTGCCAGCGCAGGTAGGTACTCACAAAGTCGGGCCAACGTCCTGACTTTC	CASAGRYSQSRANVLTF